The clone carrying this TCR beta chain was counted only a few times. Antigen: not known. This CDR3 is built from 17 residues. With 5 bases clipped from V and 6 bases from J, the junction kept 17 bases outside the gene matches. Per the germline V gene, CDR1 is ENHRY and CDR2 is SYGVKD. It was with 60 Vbeta and 13 Jbeta primers that the PCR ran. TCRdb's table, derived via immunoSEQ multiplex PCR, lists solely in-frame clones and lacks some. The data show 150,000 or so clones, about 10% seen once. The sample is drawn from a study of cytomegalovirus exposure and HLA in healthy donors. Study-level findings and limits: In a later analysis, TCR association rates varied by HLA locus: DRB1 most, HLA-C fewest. It was approximately 150 TCR beta chains that were listed as cytomegalovirus-associated. A link between a missense DCLRE1C variant and TCR beta V- and J-gene trimming emerged from a later analysis.

The chain combines TRBV10-3 with TRBJ2-3; 7 bases map to TRBD1. Sequenced sample: PBMCs. The clonotype originates from a man aged 45-65 years in good health and CMV-seronegative. The CDR3: CAISNQQGLGFRDTQYF. In nucleotides, the CDR3 is TGTGCCATCAGTAACCAACAGGGGTTGGGATTTAGGGATACGCAGTATTTT.